Shown below are 15 T cell receptor beta chains from a single sample sequenced in a study of cytomegalovirus exposure and HLA in healthy donors. Both 60 Vbeta primers and 13 Jbeta primers went into the PCR. Assay: immunoSEQ multiplex PCR; the TCRdb copy retains only in-frame clones and omits some. In the table there are 55,000 to 80,000 clones, 82% of which are singletons. The specimen was PBMCs. The receptor source for this set is a man younger than 35 in good health and CMV-seronegative.

A few counts support this clone. The V call is TRBV5-6, the J call TRBJ2-7; perhaps TRBD2 as D (5 bases). With 4 bases removed from V and 0 bases from J, the gap between germline ends came to 11 bases. CDR1 and CDR2 (germline): SGHDT, YYEEEE. This CDR3 region has 14 residues. The CDR3 is CASSPNGNSYEQYF. The DNA for the CDR3 is TGTGCCAGCAGCCCCAACGGGAACTCCTACGAGCAGTACTTC.

This rearrangement joins TRBV30 to TRBJ1-3; D is unresolved. The V end was cut by 3 bases, the J end by 7 bases, with 10 bases between. CDR1 is GTSNPN and CDR2 is SVGIG in the germline V gene (reference sequence). The CDR3 loop spans 12 amino acids. CDR3 amino acids: CAWRTPGNTIYF. Here the CDR3 DNA reads TGTGCCTGGAGGACTCCCGGGAACACCATATATTTT.

The chain recombines TRBV28 with TRBJ2-7; 11 bases line up with TRBD2. The V gene's germline CDR1 is MDHEN and CDR2 SYDVKM. J was trimmed by 0 bases and V by 6 bases; bases with no gene match: 4. The CDR3 runs to 15 residues. The DNA of the CDR3 is TGTGCCAGCAGACTACTAGCGGGGGCCTCCTACGAGCAGTACTTC. The encoded protein is CASRLLAGASYEQYF.

The chain is built from TRBV11-3 and TRBJ2-2; D is perhaps TRBD1 (5 bases). Germline lookup yields CDR1 SGHNT and CDR2 YENEEA. Deletions cut 1 base from V and 2 bases from J, with 8 bases between. The CDR3 sequence is 15 residues long. The CDR3 region has the DNA TGTGCCAGCAGCTTAGGGCAGGGAAACACCGGGGAGCTGTTTTTT. The encoded protein is CASSLGQGNTGELFF. Based on the CDR3 plus reference TRBV11-3 and TRBJ2-2, the full variable domain is EAGVVQSPRYKIIEKKQPVAFWCNPISGHNTLYWYLQNLGQGPELLIRYENEEAVDDSQLPKDRFSAERLKGVDSTLKIQPAELGDSAVYLCASSLGQGNTGELFFGEGSRLTVL.

This chain connects TRBV6-1 to TRBJ2-5, with a possible D match to TRBD1 (5 bases). V lost 3 bases and J lost 5, with 10 bases in between. Germline V gene sequence: CDR1 MNHNS, CDR2 SASEGT. This CDR3 is 13 amino acids long. CDR3 sequence: CASSDAGLETQYF. The CDR3 bases are TGTGCCAGCAGTGACGCAGGGCTTGAGACCCAGTACTTC.

This clone was seen only a few times. The chain links TRBV6-6 to TRBJ2-7, with a tentative D call TRBD1 (6 bases). Germline CDR1 is MNHNY and CDR2 is SVGAGI (reference sequence). V was pared by 5 bases and J by 4 bases, with 15 bases between. This CDR3 is built from 14 residues. The DNA for the CDR3 is TGTGCCAGCAGTCCCGGGACACGGGGTTACGAGCAGTACTTC. Encoded protein: CASSPGTRGYEQYF.

V gene TRBV18 combines with J gene TRBJ2-1, with D uncertain. The CDR3 runs to 11 residues. V was pared by 7 bases and J by 9 bases, with 10 bases between. Germline V gives CDR1 KGHSH, CDR2 LQKENI. CDR3 amino acids: CASLTKSEQFF. CDR3 nucleotides: TGTGCCAGCTTAACGAAGAGTGAGCAGTTCTTC. The whole variable domain, remainder taken from reference TRBV18 and TRBJ2-1, is NAGVMQNPRHLVRRRGQEARLRCSPMKGHSHVYWYRQLPEEGLKFMVYLQKENIIDESGMPKERFSAEFPKEGPSILRIQQVVRGDSAAYFCASLTKSEQFFGPGTRLTVL.

This clone appeared a single time. The chain uses TRBV15 and TRBJ2-1, with TRBD1 matching 7 bases. V gave up 1 base and J gave up 2 bases; unmatched junction bases: 5. The CDR3 is 16 residues long. The germline CDR1 and CDR2 sequences are LNHNV and YYDKDF (reference sequence). The CDR3 region is CATSRGRDRTYNEQFF. Here the CDR3 DNA reads TGTGCCACCAGCAGAGGAAGGGACAGAACCTACAATGAGCAGTTCTTC.

The V call is TRBV27, the J call TRBJ2-7, with 12 bases aligning to TRBD1. Germline CDR1 reads MNHEY; CDR2 reads SMNVEV (reference sequence). The CDR3 loop spans 17 amino acids. V was pared by 6 bases and J by 5 bases, with 14 bases of the junction left unmatched. CDR3 DNA sequence: TGTGCCAGCAGATTAAGGGGGCAGGGACAGGGGGCCCACGAGCAGTACTTC. Translation: CASRLRGQGQGAHEQYF.

The chain uses TRBV7-2 and TRBJ2-2; D perhaps matches TRBD2 (5 bases). Between the trimmed V and J ends, which lost 4 bases and 5 bases, there was a span of 26 bases. The CDR3 has 19 amino acids. Germline V gene data show CDR1 as SGHTA and CDR2 as FQGNSA. CDR3 in DNA: TGTGCCAGCAGCTCCCCCCTTTCCCTCCGTGGGAGAGGGACCGGGGAGCTGTTTTTT. Residues: CASSSPLSLRGRGTGELFF.

This chain joins TRBV27 and TRBJ1-5; 7 bases match TRBD1. The germline V gene encodes CDR1 MNHEY and CDR2 SMNVEV (reference sequence). The CDR3 is 15 residues long. Losses at the gene ends were 6 bases for V and 1 base for J; bases not matched to a gene: 6. The CDR3 region has the DNA TGTGCCAGCAGACCAGGGGGTGGGAGCAATCAGCCCCAGCATTTT. Amino acids: CASRPGGGSNQPQHF.

The chain uses TRBV19 and TRBJ1-5; D is ambiguous. The length of the CDR3 is 15 residues. The germline CDR1 and CDR2 sequences are LNHDA and SQIVND (reference sequence). V was trimmed by 5 bases and J by 0 bases, leaving 11 bases between them. The CDR3 DNA sequence: TGTGCCAGTAGTCGGATAGAGGATAGCAATCAGCCCCAGCATTTT. Its translation is CASSRIEDSNQPQHF.

The CDR3 coding sequence is TGTGCCAGCAGCCAAGATGGGCTTGGGCTAGCGGGAGGTCCTGGGGCCAACGTCCTGACTTTC. Protein: CASSQDGLGLAGGPGANVLTF. The chain carries TRBV4-2 and TRBJ2-6, with 11 nucleotides matching TRBD2. The CDR3 contains 21 residues. From germline, CDR1 is LGHNA and CDR2 YNFKEQ. V dropped 0 bases and J dropped 2; count of bases not matched to a gene: 12.

V usage is TRBV7-3 and J usage is TRBJ2-1, with TRBD2 matching over 9 bases. Germline V gene sequence: CDR1 SGHTA, CDR2 FQGTGA. V gave up 1 base and J gave up 7 bases; unmatched junction bases: 8. The CDR3 is 16 amino acids. DNA of the CDR3: TGTGCCAGCAGCTTAAGGGGCGGGGGGGCCGCAAATGAGCAGTTCTTC. Amino acid sequence: CASSLRGGGAANEQFF. The full variable domain, in which reference TRBV7-3 and TRBJ2-1 provide the parts outside the CDR3, is GAGVSQTPSNKVTEKGKYVELRCDPISGHTALYWYRQSLGQGPEFLIYFQGTGAADDSGLPNDRFFAVRPEGSVSTLKIQRTERGDSAVYLCASSLRGGGAANEQFFGPGTRLTVL.

The rearrangement links TRBV27 to TRBJ1-1, with D maybe TRBD1 (6 bases). Germline CDR1 reads MNHEY; CDR2 reads SMNVEV (reference sequence). CDR3 length: 15 amino acids. The germline V and J ends were trimmed by 7 bases and 7 bases, with 22 bases remaining between them. CDR3 sequence (DNA): TGTGCCAGCAACGGAGGCGGGGGCGAATATGATGAAGCTTTCTTT. As protein: CASNGGGGEYDEAFF.